This T cell receptor beta chain was identified during a study of T cell changes during pregnancy in multiple sclerosis. Germline values: CDR1 MGHRA, CDR2 YSYEKL. The CDR3 loop spans 16 amino acids. Trimming shortened V by 3 bases and J by 5 bases, and 16 bases separated the two germline ends. Sequenced by immunoSEQ multiplex PCR; TCRdb stores in-frame clones only, minus some. The sample consists of tens of thousands of clones, 93% of them appearing once. The TCR comes from a female donor with multiple sclerosis, enrolled in a pregnancy study. V is TRBV4-1 and J is TRBJ2-2, with D perhaps TRBD2 (6 bases). The sample in question was peripheral blood, obtained after pregnancy. Here the CDR3 DNA reads TGCGCCAGCAGCCAGATAATGGGCAGCGGGACCGGGGAGCTGTTTTTT. It translates to CASSQIMGSGTGELFF.